This section outlines one TCR beta chain sequence together with its context. The CDR3 spans 17 residues. V lost 4 bases, J lost 3 bases, and 13 bases stayed unmatched. Germline assignment: CDR1 MDHEN and CDR2 SYDVKM. The data originate from a study of T cell changes during pregnancy in multiple sclerosis. The data were produced by immunoSEQ multiplex PCR, yet TCRdb's version contains in-frame clones alone and is incomplete. The data show 50,000 to 65,000 clones, around 90% seen once. The receptor comes from a female donor with multiple sclerosis, enrolled in a pregnancy study. The chain carries TRBV28 and TRBJ1-1, with 8 nucleotides matching TRBD1. Here the sequenced sample was peripheral blood, taken in the second trimester of pregnancy. The CDR3 nucleotides are TGTGCCAGCAGTTCACTAAATAACCGGGACAGGTACACTGAAGCTTTCTTT. Its translation is CASSSLNNRDRYTEAFF.